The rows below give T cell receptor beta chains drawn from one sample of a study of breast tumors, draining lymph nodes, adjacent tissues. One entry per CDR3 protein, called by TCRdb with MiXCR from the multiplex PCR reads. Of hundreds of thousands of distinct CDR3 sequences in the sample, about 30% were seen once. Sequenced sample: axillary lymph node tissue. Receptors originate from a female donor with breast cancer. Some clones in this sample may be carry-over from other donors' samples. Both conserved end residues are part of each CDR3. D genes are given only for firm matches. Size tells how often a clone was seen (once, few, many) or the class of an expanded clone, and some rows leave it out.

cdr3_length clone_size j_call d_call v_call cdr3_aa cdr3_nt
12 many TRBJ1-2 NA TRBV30 CAWSWGAHGYTF TGTGCCTGGAGTTGGGGGGCGCATGGCTACACCTTC
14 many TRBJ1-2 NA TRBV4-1 CASSRVAGISGYTF TGCGCCAGCAGCAGGGTTGCGGGGATTTCTGGCTACACCTTC
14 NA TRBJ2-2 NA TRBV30 CAWSSYRAGGELFF TGTGCCTGGAGTTCTTACAGGGCCGGCGGGGAGCTGTTTTTT
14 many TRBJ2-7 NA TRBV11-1 CASSSLRDRPEQYF TGTGCCAGCAGCTCTCTGCGGGACAGACCCGAGCAGTACTTC
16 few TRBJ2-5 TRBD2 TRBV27 CASRGSGTSGSGTQYF TGTGCCAGCAGAGGTTCCGGGACTAGCGGGAGCGGAACCCAGTACTTC
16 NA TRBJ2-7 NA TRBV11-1 CASSSVGLPAPYEQYF TGTGCCAGCAGCTCAGTAGGTTTGCCGGCCCCCTACGAGCAGTACTTC
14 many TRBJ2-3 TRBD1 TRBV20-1 CSAPGQGRTDTQYF TGCAGTGCTCCCGGACAGGGCCGCACAGATACGCAGTATTTT
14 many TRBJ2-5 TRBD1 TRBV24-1 CATSDPGTGVTQYF TGTGCCACCAGTGATCCCGGGACAGGGGTGACCCAGTACTTC
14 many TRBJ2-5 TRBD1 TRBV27 CASSFRDRGTPQYF TGTGCCAGCAGTTTTCGGGACAGGGGTACTCCCCAGTACTTC
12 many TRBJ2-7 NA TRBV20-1 CSARGQTYEQYF TGCAGTGCTAGGGGGCAGACCTACGAGCAGTACTTC
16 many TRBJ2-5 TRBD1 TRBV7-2 CASSSTYRDRKETQYF TGTGCCAGCAGCTCTACCTACCGGGACAGGAAAGAGACCCAGTACTTC
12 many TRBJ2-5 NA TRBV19 CASSPPQETQYF TGTGCCAGTAGTCCCCCCCAAGAGACCCAGTACTTC
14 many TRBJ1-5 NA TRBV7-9 CASSPDSKVQPQHF TGTGCCAGCAGCCCGGACAGCAAAGTACAGCCCCAGCATTTT
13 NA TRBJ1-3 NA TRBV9 CASSLVGGTTIYF TGTGCCAGCAGCTTGGTAGGTGGAACCACCATATATTTT
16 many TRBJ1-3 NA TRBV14 CASSLHPGQGGNTIYF TGTGCCAGCAGCTTACACCCAGGGCAAGGAGGAAACACCATATATTTT
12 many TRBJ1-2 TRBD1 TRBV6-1 CASRQGAGGYTF TGTGCCAGCCGACAGGGGGCTGGAGGCTACACCTTC
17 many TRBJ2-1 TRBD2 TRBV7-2 CASSFLAGGGRDNEQFF TGTGCCAGCAGCTTCCTAGCGGGAGGGGGGAGGGACAATGAGCAGTTCTTC
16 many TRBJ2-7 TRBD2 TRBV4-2 CASSQDYSGRSYEQYF TGTGCCAGCAGCCAAGATTATAGCGGGAGGTCCTACGAGCAGTACTTC
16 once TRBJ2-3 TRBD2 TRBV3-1 CASSQEAGGPRDTQYF TGTGCCAGCAGCCAAGAGGCGGGAGGGCCCAGAGATACGCAGTATTTT
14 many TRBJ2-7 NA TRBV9 CASSVGPSSYEQYF TGTGCCAGCAGCGTTGGGCCAAGCTCCTACGAGCAGTACTTC
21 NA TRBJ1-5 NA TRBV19 CASSTLAAYNEQFYSNQPQHF TGTGCCAGTAGTACTCTAGCGGCTTACAATGAGCAGTTCTATAGCAATCAGCCCCAGCATTTT
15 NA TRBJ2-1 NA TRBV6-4 CASSERDLRYNEQFF TGTGCCAGCAGTGAGAGGGACCTCCGTTACAATGAGCAGTTCTTC
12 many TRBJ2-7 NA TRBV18 CASSPRNYEQYF TGTGCCAGCTCACCACGAAACTACGAGCAGTACTTC
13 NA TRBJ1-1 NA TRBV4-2 CASSGQPNTEAFF TGTGCCAGCAGCGGACAGCCGAACACTGAAGCTTTCTTT
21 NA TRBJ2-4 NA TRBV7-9 CASSIYLCSVEDAGLGNIQYF NA
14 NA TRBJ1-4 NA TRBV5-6 CASSSGTGTEKLFF TGTGCCAGCAGCTCCGGGACGGGGACGGAAAAACTGTTTTTT
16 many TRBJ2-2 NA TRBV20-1 CSARHSFPLVTGELFF TGCAGTGCTAGGCACAGCTTTCCCCTAGTTACCGGGGAGCTGTTTTTT
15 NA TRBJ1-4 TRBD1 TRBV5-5 CASSPQGQGSEKLFF TGCGCCAGCAGCCCCCAGGGACAGGGAAGTGAAAAACTGTTTTTT
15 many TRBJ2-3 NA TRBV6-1 CASSTRGVWTDTQYF TGTGCCAGTAGTACTCGTGGGGTGTGGACAGATACGCAGTATTTT
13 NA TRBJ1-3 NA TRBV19 CASSIGQGNTIYF TGTGCCAGTAGTATAGGCCAAGGGAACACCATATATTTT
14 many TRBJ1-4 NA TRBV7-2 CASSLAGTNEKLFF TGTGCCAGCAGCTTAGCGGGGACTAATGAAAAACTGTTTTTT
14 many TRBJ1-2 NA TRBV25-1 CASREARGENGYTF TGTGCCAGCAGGGAGGCCCGGGGGGAGAATGGCTACACCTTC
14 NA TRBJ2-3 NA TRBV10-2 CASSERANTDTQYF TGCGCCAGCAGTGAAAGAGCGAACACAGATACGCAGTATTTT
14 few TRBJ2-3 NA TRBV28 CASRPKWRSDTQYF TGTGCCAGCAGGCCTAAGTGGAGGTCAGATACGCAGTATTTT
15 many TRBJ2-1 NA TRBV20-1 CSARGGSGPYNEQFF TGCAGTGCTAGAGGAGGGAGCGGGCCCTACAATGAGCAGTTCTTC
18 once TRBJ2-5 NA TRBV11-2 CASSLTGGTADFEETQYF TGTGCCAGCAGCCTAACGGGGGGGACAGCGGATTTTGAAGAGACCCAGTACTTC
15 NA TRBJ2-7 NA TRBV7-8 CASSPPRRGPYEQYF TGTGCCAGCAGCCCTCCTCGTAGGGGCCCCTACGAGCAGTACTTC
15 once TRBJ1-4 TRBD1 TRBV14 CASSQGGTAGEKLFF TGTGCCAGCAGCCAAGGGGGGACAGCGGGGGAAAAACTGTTTTTT
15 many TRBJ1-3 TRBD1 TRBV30 CASRATGGPGNTIYF TGTGCCTCCAGAGCAACAGGGGGTCCTGGAAACACCATATATTTT
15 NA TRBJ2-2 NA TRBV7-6 CASSLGDLNTGELFF TGTGCCAGCAGCTTAGGGGACTTGAACACCGGGGAGCTGTTTTTT
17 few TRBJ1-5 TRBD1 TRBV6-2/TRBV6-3 CASSYNVGGGHNQPQHF TGTGCCAGCAGTTATAATGTTGGAGGGGGCCACAATCAGCCCCAGCATTTT
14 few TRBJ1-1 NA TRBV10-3 CAISEWTGNTEAFF TGTGCCATCAGTGAGTGGACGGGGAACACTGAAGCTTTCTTT
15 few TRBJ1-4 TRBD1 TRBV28 CASTPPGGTNEKLFF TGTGCCAGTACCCCTCCAGGGGGCACTAATGAAAAACTGTTTTTT
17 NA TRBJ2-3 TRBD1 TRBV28 CASSPRTGSLSTDTQYF TGTGCCAGCAGTCCGCGGACAGGCTCTCTCAGCACAGATACGCAGTATTTT
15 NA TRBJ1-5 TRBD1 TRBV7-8 CANSLTGARSQPQHF TGTGCCAACAGCTTGACAGGGGCAAGGAGTCAGCCCCAGCATTTT
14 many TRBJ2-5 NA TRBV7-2 CASSLGQSQETQYF TGTGCCAGCAGCTTAGGGCAGTCCCAAGAGACCCAGTACTTC
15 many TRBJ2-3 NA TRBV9 CASSVGTIRTDTQYF TGTGCCAGCAGCGTAGGGACTATACGCACAGATACGCAGTATTTT
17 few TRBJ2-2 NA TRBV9 CASSPRATGEYTGELFF TGTGCCAGCTCACCACGAGCAACGGGAGAGTACACCGGGGAGCTGTTTTTT
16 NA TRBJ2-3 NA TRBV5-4 CASRHFPPGGTDTQYF TGTGCCAGCAGACATTTTCCCCCCGGGGGCACAGATACGCAGTATTTT
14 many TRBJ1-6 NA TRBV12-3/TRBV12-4 CASSLVVGDSPLHF TGTGCCAGCAGTTTAGTAGTAGGGGATTCACCCCTCCACTTT
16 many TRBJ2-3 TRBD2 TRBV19 CASSPQTSGSKDTQYF TGTGCCAGTAGTCCCCAGACTAGCGGGAGTAAAGATACGCAGTATTTT